What follows describes a single TCR beta chain. The antigen remains undetermined. Clones were sequenced by immunoSEQ multiplex PCR, and TCRdb holds only the in-frame ones, with some missing. This table holds tens of thousands of clones, 80% found once. These data come from a study of OX40 agonist ivuxolimab in advanced cancers. For the study at large: Ivuxolimab, an antibody acting as an agonist of OX40 (CD134), was used to treat patients. Study conclusions and caveats: CD8+ T cells (on average) carried more expanded clones than CD4+ T cells. Also present in some nonresponders was a low level of normalized T-cell clonal expansion.

The ends were cut back, 4 bases at V and 6 bases at J, with 13 bases in the middle. CDR1 is SGHRS and CDR2 is YFSETQ in the germline V gene. The CDR3 runs to 13 residues. The genes are TRBV5-1 and TRBJ1-2; D remains ambiguous. The sample was CD4+ or CD8+ T cells sorted from blood, taken in a trial of the OX40 agonist ivuxolimab. This receptor was taken from an adult with an advanced solid tumor such as melanoma, head and neck, liver or kidney cancer. The DNA of the CDR3 is TGCGCCAGCAGCGCCACAAGGACCGATGGCTACACCTTC. It specifies CASSATRTDGYTF. Complete variable domain (other parts from reference TRBV5-1 and TRBJ1-2): KAGVTQTPRYLIKTRGQQVTLSCSPISGHRSVSWYQQTPGQGLQFLFEYFSETQRNKGNFPGRFSGRQFSNSRSEMNVSTLELGDSALYLCASSATRTDGYTFGSGTRLTVV.